The 21 T cell receptor beta chains listed next were all sequenced from one sample in a study of early T cells in non-severe SARS-CoV-2 infection (dated by TCRdb to the early 2020s). The library was made by 5' RACE. Sequenced using a NextSeq 500. TCRdb handled the public reads itself, with Q25 trimming in fastp and clone calling in MiXCR, and kept productive beta chains. Rows matching on CDR3 protein sequence are summarized as one entry with the most common DNA and genes. Counted in this sample were around 63,000 distinct CDR3 sequences; 9% to 10% of them appeared once. Around 15% of the sample is held by the ten biggest clonotypes. This sample comprised whole blood, obtained at baseline. The receptors stem from an adult who was a healthcare worker with PCR-confirmed SARS-CoV-2 infection or an uninfected control (not recorded which).

This clonotype appeared many times. The chain recombines TRBV9 with TRBJ2-5, with 7 bases matching TRBD1. V lost 3 bases, J lost 5 bases, and 13 bases stayed unmatched. The CDR3 is made up of 16 amino acids. Germline V CDR1 and CDR2: SGDLS, YYNGEE. The CDR3 coding sequence is TGTGCCAGCAGCGGCAGAACCGACAGGGTTGTGGAGACCCAGTACTTC. Its translation is CASSGRTDRVVETQYF.

The gene calls are TRBV6-2 or TRBV6-3 and TRBJ2-6; 7 nucleotides align to TRBD1. The length of the CDR3 is 17 residues. Germline CDR1 MNHEY, CDR2 SVGEGT. J gave up 0 bases and V 2 bases, and 4 bases lay outside the gene matches. CDR3 DNA: TGTGCCAGCAGTTACGTGTCAGGGGGCTCTGGGGCCAACGTCCTGACTTTC. Encoded protein: CASSYVSGGSGANVLTF.

This clonotype was counted ten times or more. The V and J genes are TRBV19 and TRBJ1-4, with 7 bases lining up with TRBD1. The germline V gene encodes CDR1 LNHDA and CDR2 SQIVND (reference sequence). J gave up 6 bases and V 9 bases, and 4 bases lay outside the gene matches. This CDR3 is built from 12 residues. The CDR3 loop reads CASAGGYEKLFF. CDR3 bases: TGTGCCAGCGCAGGGGGGTATGAAAAACTGTTTTTT.

The rearrangement links TRBV5-1 to TRBJ1-1; 10 bases are a match to TRBD1. Germline CDR1 and CDR2: SGHRS and YFSETQ. V trimming: 3 bases; J trimming: 11 bases; junction bases outside the gene matches: 10. The CDR3 sequence is 14 residues long. The CDR3 DNA sequence: TGCGCCAGCAGCTCCGGGACAGGGGTCCCTACGGCTTTCTTT. It encodes CASSSGTGVPTAFF. Variable domain in full (rest from reference TRBV5-1 and TRBJ1-1): KAGVTQTPRYLIKTRGQQVTLSCSPISGHRSVSWYQQTPGQGLQFLFEYFSETQRNKGNFPGRFSGRQFSNSRSEMNVSTLELGDSALYLCASSSGTGVPTAFFGQGTRLTVV.

The chain combines TRBV5-1 with TRBJ2-4; a weak D match, TRBD1 (6 bases). V lost 4 bases, J lost 7 bases, and 15 bases lay in between. The CDR3 length is 14 residues. The germline V gene encodes CDR1 SGHRS and CDR2 YFSETQ. Written as DNA, the CDR3 is TGCGCCAGCAGCCCAGGGGACCCAGGGAACATTCAGTACTTC. Amino acid sequence: CASSPGDPGNIQYF.

This clonotype came up a few times. V and J are TRBV2 and TRBJ2-3; no firm D call. The CDR3 extends over 12 amino acids. The V gene lost 5 bases and the J gene lost 5 bases, with 8 bases spanning the gap. The germline gives CDR1 SNHLY, CDR2 FYNNEI. The DNA for the CDR3 is TGTGCCAGCAGTCTTACAGAAGATACGCAGTATTTT. It specifies CASSLTEDTQYF.

The gene calls are TRBV5-1 and TRBJ2-1; TRBD1 matches at 7 bases. CDR3 length equals 16 residues. CDR1 is SGHRS, CDR2 YFSETQ, per germline. V was clipped by 0 bases and J by 2 bases; unmatched bases: 5. CDR3 nucleotides: TGCGCCAGCAGCTTGGCCTCAGGGGGAACCTACAATGAGCAGTTCTTC. Amino acids: CASSLASGGTYNEQFF. Full variable domain (remainder filled in from reference TRBV5-1 and TRBJ2-1): KAGVTQTPRYLIKTRGQQVTLSCSPISGHRSVSWYQQTPGQGLQFLFEYFSETQRNKGNFPGRFSGRQFSNSRSEMNVSTLELGDSALYLCASSLASGGTYNEQFFGPGTRLTVL.

This clonotype occurred a few times. The J gene is TRBJ2-1, the V gene TRBV27, with TRBD1 matching over 8 bases. Germline V gives CDR1 MNHEY, CDR2 SMNVEV (reference sequence). The CDR3 consists of 14 residues. The ends lost 3 bases at V and 4 bases at J; junction bases unmatched: 2. In DNA form, the CDR3 reads TGTGCCAGCAGTTTCAGGGGGCTATACAATGAGCAGTTCTTC. Encoded protein: CASSFRGLYNEQFF.

This clonotype was recorded at least ten times. The chain combines TRBV7-2 with TRBJ2-2; either TRBD1 or TRBD2 may supply D (6 bases each). This CDR3 comprises 17 residues. Germline CDR1 reads SGHTA; CDR2 reads FQGNSA. Trimming removed 2 bases from V and 5 bases from J, with 18 bases in between. The CDR3 nucleotides read TGTGCCAGCAGCTTATTTGGGGGCGCCGGGGGAACCGGGGAGCTGTTTTTT. It yields the protein CASSLFGGAGGTGELFF.

This clonotype was counted ten times or more. The chain combines TRBV6-6 with TRBJ1-2; D possibly corresponds to TRBD1 (5 bases). Germline assignment: CDR1 MNHNY and CDR2 SVGAGI (reference sequence). The CDR3 loop spans 12 amino acids. The CDR3 DNA reads TGTGCAGGCGGGGCGCGGGACTATGGCTACACCTTC. It codes for CAGGARDYGYTF.

The CDR3 DNA reads TGCAGCTTGCCGGGACAGAGACACTACGAGCAGTACTTC. Translation gives CSLPGQRHYEQYF. V gene TRBV20-1 combines with J gene TRBJ2-7; 7 nucleotides agree with TRBD1. The CDR3 has 13 amino acids. Per germline, CDR1 DFQATT and CDR2 SNEGSKA (reference sequence).

The rearrangement joins TRBV30 to TRBJ2-1; no clear D gene. V was shortened by 0 bases and J by 9 bases, with 6 bases between the two germline ends. The germline V gene has CDR1 GTSNPN and CDR2 SVGIG (reference sequence). This CDR3 has 11 residues. The CDR3 DNA sequence: TGTGCCTGGAGTGTCGCAGGTGAGCAGTTCTTC. Translation: CAWSVAGEQFF.

This clonotype showed up just a few times. The chain employs TRBV2 and TRBJ2-4; weak D call: TRBD1 (6 bases). V gave up 5 bases and J gave up 2 bases, with 10 bases separating them. The CDR3 spans 14 residues. Germline V lookup: CDR1 SNHLY, CDR2 FYNNEI. The CDR3 sequence is CASSLDRTKNIQYF. Here the CDR3 DNA reads TGTGCCAGCAGTCTCGACAGGACCAAAAACATTCAGTACTTC.

The chain has TRBV29-1 and TRBJ2-5; tentatively, D is TRBD1 (6 bases). CDR1 is SQVTM, CDR2 ANQGSEA, per germline. This CDR3 is 11 amino acids long. Trimming left V 7 bases short and J 1 base short, with 7 bases between. The CDR3 DNA follows: TGCAGCGAAGGGGGCCAAGAGACCCAGTACTTC. Translated, it gives CSEGGQETQYF.

This rearrangement joins TRBV6-2 or TRBV6-3 to TRBJ2-7; 9 bases are a match to TRBD1. Germline trimming cut 4 bases from V and 2 bases from J; bases unmatched to any gene: 6. Germline V lookup: CDR1 MNHEY, CDR2 SVGEGT. The CDR3 loop spans 15 amino acids. The CDR3: CASSSTGTGTYEQYF. DNA of the CDR3: TGTGCCAGCAGTTCGACCGGGACAGGGACCTACGAGCAGTACTTC.

This clonotype was counted many times. The V and J genes are TRBV5-1 and TRBJ1-5, with D uncertain. This CDR3 contains 15 residues. Germline V gene data show CDR1 as SGHRS and CDR2 as YFSETQ. V was clipped by 1 base and J by 0 bases, with 8 bases between them. Here the CDR3 reads CASSLNAYSNQPQHF. The DNA of the CDR3 is TGCGCCAGCAGCTTGAACGCTTATAGCAATCAGCCCCAGCATTTT.

This clonotype was observed many times. V gene TRBV13 combines with J gene TRBJ2-7, with D possibly matching TRBD1 (6 bases). V was pared by 4 bases and J by 3 bases, with 13 bases between. The CDR3 extends over 14 amino acids. The germline CDR1 and CDR2 sequences are PRHDT and FYEKMQ (reference sequence). In DNA form, the CDR3 reads TGTGCCAGCAGCTCGGGGACACAAAGCTACGAGCAGTACTTC. Translated, it gives CASSSGTQSYEQYF.

Only a few counts were recorded for this clonotype. J is TRBJ2-7 and V is TRBV5-6; D not certain. The CDR3 sequence is 11 residues long. Trimming cost V 2 bases and J 7 bases, with 7 bases left between them. Looked up from germline, CDR1 is SGHDT and CDR2 is YYEEEE. The DNA of the CDR3 is TGTGCCAGCAGCTTTGAAGGGGAGCAGTACTTC. Translating gives CASSFEGEQYF. The whole variable domain, remainder taken from reference TRBV5-6 and TRBJ2-7, is DAGVTQSPTHLIKTRGQQVTLRCSPKSGHDTVSWYQQALGQGPQFIFQYYEEEERQRGNFPDRFSGHQFPNYSSELNVNALLLGDSALYLCASSFEGEQYFGPGTRLTVT.

The chain has TRBV6-1 and TRBJ1-5; 8 nucleotides match TRBD1. The junction had 15 bases not matched to a gene; V was cut back by 7 bases and J by 7 bases. Germline V CDR1 and CDR2: MNHNS, SASEGT. The CDR3 consists of 16 residues. CDR3 bases: TGTGCCAGCACCCCCGCGTCGGGGACAGGATTACAGCCCCAGCATTTT. Its protein is CASTPASGTGLQPQHF.

The V call is TRBV20-1, the J call TRBJ2-3; weak D call: TRBD2 (6 bases). In germline, CDR1 is DFQATT, CDR2 SNEGSKA (reference sequence). Deletions cut 7 bases from V and 0 bases from J, with 11 bases between. CDR3 length: 13 amino acids. In nucleotides, the CDR3 is TGCAGTGGGGGGGACCCGAGCACAGATACGCAGTATTTT. This translates into CSGGDPSTDTQYF.

The chain uses TRBV24-1 and TRBJ2-3; 8 nucleotides align to TRBD1. This CDR3 spans 17 amino acids. The V gene end was trimmed by 3 bases and the J gene end by 1 base; junction bases not matched to a gene: 8. The germline V gene has CDR1 KGHDR and CDR2 SFDVKD. The CDR3 DNA reads as TGTGCCACCAGTGATCCAGTTCCGGGACAGGGCACAGATACGCAGTATTTT. Translated: CATSDPVPGQGTDTQYF.